Sequencing of this T cell receptor beta chain was carried out in a study of shared clonotypes between healthy human individuals (dated by TCRdb to the early 2020s). Context from the whole study: The cohort comprised a couple of women and a few men aged 18 to 49 years. For each donor, three plates each were used for CD4 naive and CD4 memory, two plates were used for CD8 naive, and one plate was used for CD8 memory. To estimate repertoire size and how much clonotypes are shared between individuals, the study performed deep sequencing of blood TCR repertoires from roughly five healthy adults. To increase sequencing depth and limit assay-specific biases, TCR repertoire library preparation and sequencing were carried out by different laboratories using diverse techniques. Between about 0.8 and 8.9 billion PBMCs per donor were obtained by leukapheresis.

The germline V gene (reference sequence) gives CDR1 as SEHNR and CDR2 as FQNEAQ. Measured from the cysteine to the phenylalanine, the CDR3 is 13 residues long. Only the CDR3 part of the read is kept: 39 bases, read in frame from the first base. The V end loses 1 base and the J end loses 10 bases, and a stretch of 14 bases separates them. The donors were healthy, HIV-negative adults who had no recently reported acute infections or vaccinations. All donors were Caucasian adults living in Nashville, Tennessee, USA. CD4+ T cells were enriched by magnetic negative selection, after which naive cells were positively selected on CD45RA and the negative fraction was taken as the memory subset. After blood collection by leukapheresis, PBMCs were isolated using Ficoll-Histopaque density gradient centrifugation and then cryopreserved in the vapor phase of liquid nitrogen. Analytical flow cytometry was used to check the purity and quantity of every magnetically sorted T cell population. Genomic DNA was isolated from each sorted fraction and quantified by UV absorbance on a Nanodrop 2000c.

Using the deep immunoSEQ assay, TCR CDR3 regions were amplified from genomic DNA by multiplex PCR. Genomic DNA extracted from each cell subset was distributed evenly over all wells of several immunoSEQ 96-well plates, and each plate served as one replicate. For sorted subsets, around 200 ng genomic DNA, equal to about 30,000 T cell genomes, was loaded into each replicate PCR. Purified libraries were measured with a Qubit 3.0 fluorometer, size-checked on a Bioanalyzer 2100, and measured again with the KAPA Library Quantification kit. Every immunoSEQ 96-well plate was sequenced on a separate single-read 150-cycle Illumina NextSeq 550 flow cell. The authors' pipeline ran thus. The immunoSEQ output contained only junctional sequences without quality scores, so filtering could not match that applied to full-length reads. To assign V/J genes and CDR3, sequences were annotated using PyIR, a Python wrapper for IgBLAST v1.9, with IMGT germline references. Any read was removed if the V/J assignment was weak (E-value above 1e-6), the CDR3 was missing, or the read contained stop codons, out-of-frame junctions, or ambiguous translated residues. V3J clonotypes were defined by identical inferred V gene, J gene, and CDR3 amino acid sequence. Percentage overlap between repertoires was calculated by dividing the number of shared unique clonotypes by the size of the smaller repertoire. Three approaches were used to assess repertoire richness: RTK rarefaction, the Chao1 estimator, and Recon v2.1 estimates of unobserved clonotypes. For all TCRbeta clonotypes obtained by the gDNA method from several donors, generation probabilities were computed with OLGA. In TCRdb, the immuneACCESS table is reduced to in-frame sequences with V and J assigned. These tables do not hold every clone; where another copy was compared, an unresolved V gene accounts for under half, and the others remain unexplained. The V and J calls and clone size come from that table; D and trimming were worked out from the DNA. This sample has some 360,000 clones in its table, and around 67% of those were observed once. Less than 11% of the sample lies in the top ten.

What the research found in general, with its limitations: Only blood was sampled, and tissue TCR repertoires likely differ from those in blood. Estimated clonotype richness was generally larger for naive than for memory subsets. Based on pairwise subsampling, the degree of clonotype sharing among donors was expected to be affected by sequencing depth. Even with the large sequencing depth, rarefaction of the sorted-subset datasets indicated that sequencing was incomplete. Across a few donors, about 5% of naive CD4, approximately 3.6% of naive CD8, approximately 2.5% of memory CD4, and approximately 0.4% of memory CD8 clonotypes were shared. Compared with non-shared clonotypes, clonotypes shared by all four sorted-subset donors had higher generation probabilities. The small number of donors limited the genetic and exposure-history diversity represented.

As for this clone: Its antigen specificity is not known. Since a far larger clone is one base different, this is likely a read error. The same CDR3 is also encoded by other DNA sequences in this sample.

The sequence derives from a man in his thirties or forties in good health. The rearrangement combines TRBV7-9 with TRBJ2-7; the D gene is possibly TRBD2, with 6 bases matching. Sequences were obtained from memory CD4+ T cells sorted from blood. The intended sense of this specimen's cell subset or site label: CD45RA-negative fraction. In nucleotide form, the sequence is TGTGCCAGCAGCTTAGGGTGGCGGGGTGAACAGTACTTC. Translated, this gives CASSLGWRGEQYF.